The next 25 T cell receptor beta chains were all read from a single sample in a study of radiotherapy plus CTLA-4 blockade in lung cancer. Profiling relied on immunoSEQ multiplex PCR, and the TCRdb table lists in-frame clones only, not all of them. Altogether about 38,000 clones are present, roughly 85% being singletons, with the ten largest covering 20% to 25%. The starting material was peripheral blood, obtained from a patient treated with radiotherapy plus ipilimumab. These receptors were collected from a human donor with non-small cell lung cancer whose response to radiotherapy plus ipilimumab could not be evaluated.

V gene TRBV5-1 combines with J gene TRBJ2-1, with 14 bases lining up with TRBD2. The germline V gene encodes CDR1 SGHRS and CDR2 YFSETQ. V trimming: 2 bases; J trimming: 7 bases; junction bases outside the gene matches: 8. The CDR3 consists of 17 residues. CDR3 sequence reads: CASSLTETSGRVNEQFF. CDR3 DNA: TGCGCCAGCAGCTTAACTGAGACTAGCGGGAGGGTGAATGAGCAGTTCTTC.

The rearrangement links TRBV6-6 to TRBJ2-7; 7 bases agree with TRBD1. The V segment lost 7 bases and the J segment 6 bases; nucleotides outside the gene matches: 6. Germline-derived CDR1 and CDR2 are MNHNY and SVGAGI (reference sequence). The CDR3 is 12 residues long. The CDR3 sequence is CASNIHRGEQYF. CDR3 DNA: TGTGCCAGCAACATCCACAGGGGCGAGCAGTACTTC.

This clone showed up just once. The rearrangement links TRBV19 to TRBJ2-3, with a tentative D call TRBD2 (6 bases). V shed 1 base and J shed 0 bases, with 11 bases lying between them. The germline V gene encodes CDR1 LNHDA and CDR2 SQIVND (reference sequence). This CDR3 spans 16 amino acids. CDR3 nucleotides: TGTGCCAGTAGTATAGGTGGCGGGGCTAGCACAGATACGCAGTATTTT. This encodes CASSIGGGASTDTQYF.

This rearrangement joins TRBV7-6 to TRBJ2-3, with TRBD1 identical over 9 bases. Germline assignment: CDR1 SGHVS and CDR2 FNYEAQ. Germline trimming cut 5 bases from V and 2 bases from J; bases unmatched to any gene: 5. CDR3 length: 15 amino acids. In DNA, the CDR3 is TGTGCCAGCAGCCCTAGACAGGGGGACACAGATACGCAGTATTTT. It yields the protein CASSPRQGDTDTQYF.

The chain recombines TRBV18 with TRBJ2-7; 8 bases fit TRBD1. From germline, CDR1 is KGHSH and CDR2 LQKENI. The CDR3 sequence is 14 residues long. Trimming at V came to 4 bases and at J to 1 base, leaving 3 bases not matched to a gene. CDR3 nucleotides: TGTGCCAGCTCACGAGACAGGGGTTCCTACGAGCAGTACTTC. This sequence encodes CASSRDRGSYEQYF.

The genes are TRBV4-1 and TRBJ2-3, with 10 bases that match TRBD2. J was trimmed by 2 bases and V by 1 base; bases with no gene match: 6. Per germline, CDR1 MGHRA and CDR2 YSYEKL. The CDR3 has 17 amino acids. In nucleotides, the CDR3 is TGCGCCAGCAGCCAAGGTAGTAGCGGGGGGAACACAGATACGCAGTATTTT. This encodes CASSQGSSGGNTDTQYF.

This clone has only one observation. The V and J genes are TRBV14 and TRBJ2-7; D remains ambiguous. Trimming pared 1 base from V and 7 bases from J, leaving 5 bases between. Germline CDR1 and CDR2: SGHDN and FVKESK. This CDR3 region has 11 residues. CDR3 DNA: TGTGCCAGCAGCCAAGGCTATGAGCAGTACTTC. Amino acid sequence: CASSQGYEQYF.

The chain is built from TRBV6-5 and TRBJ1-1; 9 nucleotides agree with TRBD1. This CDR3 spans 15 amino acids. Germline CDR1 MNHEY, CDR2 SVGAGI. J gave up 6 bases and V 2 bases, and 7 bases lay outside the gene matches. DNA for the CDR3: TGTGCCAGCAGTTACGGGGACAGGGCAAAGCCTGAAGCTTTCTTT. This gives the protein CASSYGDRAKPEAFF.

J is TRBJ1-2 and V is TRBV7-2, with 8 bases matching TRBD1. The CDR3 runs 14 residues. With V trimmed by 5 bases and J by 10 bases, 12 bases remained unmatched. Per the germline V gene, CDR1 is SGHTA and CDR2 is FQGNSA. The CDR3 reads CASSEDRVRSHYTF. As DNA, the CDR3 is TGTGCCAGCAGCGAGGACAGGGTACGGTCCCACTACACCTTC.

The V call is TRBV10-1, the J call TRBJ2-7, with a weak D call TRBD2 (6 bases). The CDR3 consists of 12 residues. The germline V gene encodes CDR1 WNHNN and CDR2 SYGVQD (reference sequence). The V end lost 5 bases, the J end lost 7 bases, and 12 bases lay between the germline ends. The CDR3 DNA sequence: TGCGCCAGCAGTCCCGGCGGGAAGGAGCAGTACTTC. Translated: CASSPGGKEQYF.

The rearrangement uses TRBV2 and TRBJ2-1, with 8 bases identical to TRBD1. The CDR3 is 14 amino acids. J lost 9 bases, V lost 4 bases, and 8 bases had no gene match. Germline V lookup: CDR1 SNHLY, CDR2 FYNNEI. CDR3 amino acids: CASSGTGFGSEQFF. The DNA of the CDR3 is TGTGCCAGCAGTGGGACAGGGTTTGGGAGTGAGCAGTTCTTC.

This clone appeared once. This sequence joins TRBV19 and TRBJ1-2; 8 nucleotides match TRBD1. This CDR3 comprises 16 residues. Looked up from germline, CDR1 is LNHDA and CDR2 is SQIVND (reference sequence). V was pared by 11 bases and J by 7 bases, with 21 bases of the junction left unmatched. CDR3 sequence (DNA): TGTGCCGTCTCAGGGGGCGTTACCCCATCTCGGTCTGGCTACACCTTC. This gives the protein CAVSGGVTPSRSGYTF.

The chain links TRBV19 to TRBJ1-5, with 8 bases identical to TRBD1. V trimming: 5 bases; J trimming: 6 bases; junction bases outside the gene matches: 6. This CDR3 contains 14 residues. CDR1 LNHDA and CDR2 SQIVND come from the germline V gene (reference sequence). CDR3 protein: CASSGQGPSQPQHF. The DNA for the CDR3 is TGTGCCAGTAGTGGACAGGGCCCAAGTCAGCCCCAGCATTTT.

This rearrangement joins TRBV4-2 to TRBJ1-2, with TRBD1 matching 10 bases. J lost 8 bases, V lost 0 bases, and 12 bases had no gene match. This CDR3 has 17 residues. Per germline, CDR1 LGHNA and CDR2 YNFKEQ. CDR3 sequence: CASSQEGRTGGFVGYTF. CDR3 nucleotide sequence: TGTGCCAGCAGCCAAGAGGGCCGGACAGGGGGATTTGTGGGCTACACCTTC.

This sequence joins TRBV28 and TRBJ2-2; a possible D gene is TRBD2 (7 bases). The length of the CDR3 is 17 residues. Germline V lookup: CDR1 MDHEN, CDR2 SYDVKM. V was clipped by 4 bases and J by 0 bases, with 15 bases between them. For the CDR3, the DNA is TGTGCCAGCAGTTCCGCGGGCGGGGGCTCGAACACCGGGGAGCTGTTTTTT. Protein sequence: CASSSAGGGSNTGELFF.

The chain is built from TRBV5-1 and TRBJ2-3, with 7 bases that match TRBD1. Trimming removed 4 bases from V and 1 base from J; junction bases left unmatched: 3. There are 14 residues in the CDR3. Germline CDR1 SGHRS, CDR2 YFSETQ. The CDR3 DNA reads as TGCGCCAGCAGCCAAGGGACAGGCACAGATACGCAGTATTTT. Amino acids: CASSQGTGTDTQYF.

The gene calls are TRBV18 and TRBJ1-1; 7 bases map to TRBD1. From germline, CDR1 is KGHSH and CDR2 LQKENI. The CDR3 runs 17 residues. With 3 bases clipped from V and 4 bases from J, the junction kept 14 bases outside the gene matches. CDR3 sequence: CASSPARQGAGGTEAFF. CDR3 nucleotides: TGTGCCAGCTCACCCGCCAGACAGGGTGCGGGGGGCACTGAAGCTTTCTTT. Variable domain in full (rest from reference TRBV18 and TRBJ1-1): NAGVMQNPRHLVRRRGQEARLRCSPMKGHSHVYWYRQLPEEGLKFMVYLQKENIIDESGMPKERFSAEFPKEGPSILRIQQVVRGDSAAYFCASSPARQGAGGTEAFFGQGTRLTVV.

This chain uses TRBV19 with TRBJ2-5; D unclear. The V and J ends lost 5 bases and 0 bases respectively, with 10 bases between them. From germline, CDR1 is LNHDA and CDR2 SQIVND (reference sequence). This CDR3 has 14 residues. The CDR3 DNA reads as TGTGCCAGTAGTGAACAGAAGTACCAAGAGACCCAGTACTTC. Its protein product is CASSEQKYQETQYF.

This clone was observed once. The CDR3 loop is CSVEGRGGTGSSETQYF. The CDR3 DNA is TGCAGCGTTGAAGGGAGGGGGGGGACAGGGAGTAGCGAGACCCAGTACTTC. The chain is built from TRBV29-1 and TRBJ2-5, with 9 bases fitting TRBD1. Trimming at V came to 1 base and at J to 5 bases, leaving 14 bases not matched to a gene. The CDR3 length is 17 residues. CDR1 and CDR2 from the germline V gene are SQVTM and ANQGSEA.

The chain has TRBV10-3 and TRBJ2-1; no firm D call. The CDR3 has 11 amino acids. Between the trimmed V and J ends, which lost 3 bases and 6 bases, there was a span of 3 bases. Germline V CDR1 and CDR2: ENHRY, SYGVKD. Here the CDR3 DNA reads TGTGCCATCAGTGACCTCAATGAGCAGTTCTTC. Translating gives CAISDLNEQFF.

CDR3 nucleotides: TGTGCCAGCAGCCAAGATCTTAGGATAGCGGCACTAAGCTCCTACAATGAGCAGTTCTTC. Translation gives CASSQDLRIAALSSYNEQFF. J is TRBJ2-1 and V is TRBV4-2; D possibly corresponds to TRBD2 (6 bases). V lost 0 bases and J lost 0, with 21 bases in between. CDR1 is LGHNA, CDR2 YNFKEQ, per germline. CDR3 length: 20 residues.

The chain joins TRBV15 to TRBJ2-1, with TRBD2 identical over 7 bases. Germline values: CDR1 LNHNV, CDR2 YYDKDF (reference sequence). This CDR3 is built from 16 residues. With 0 bases clipped from V and 0 bases from J, the junction kept 2 bases outside the gene matches. The CDR3 nucleotides read TGTGCCACCAGCAGAGACGGCGGGAGCTCCTACAATGAGCAGTTCTTC. Translation gives CATSRDGGSSYNEQFF.

This clone is a singleton in its sample. The rearrangement joins TRBV4-3 to TRBJ2-1; TRBD2 aligns across 9 bases. The germline V gene has CDR1 LGHNA and CDR2 YSLEER. The CDR3 is made up of 15 amino acids. Trimming cost V 5 bases and J 3 bases; bases outside gene matches: 5. CDR3 in DNA: TGCGCCAGCAGCGAGGCGGGGGGGTTCTACAATGAGCAGTTCTTC. Its translation is CASSEAGGFYNEQFF.

The chain joins TRBV9 to TRBJ2-3; 8 bases line up with TRBD2. Germline CDR1 is SGDLS and CDR2 is YYNGEE. CDR3 size: 19 residues. Germline trimming cut 0 bases from V and 7 bases from J; bases unmatched to any gene: 19. The CDR3 protein is CASSVGGLGLAPQQNTQYF. In DNA, the CDR3 is TGTGCCAGCAGCGTAGGGGGTTTAGGACTAGCCCCACAGCAAAATACGCAGTATTTT.

This chain uses TRBV5-1 with TRBJ1-4, with D unresolved. The V end was cut by 4 bases, the J end by 5 bases, with 12 bases between. Germline V gives CDR1 SGHRS, CDR2 YFSETQ. This CDR3 has 14 residues. The CDR3 sequence is CASSKTTGNEKLFF. The CDR3 DNA reads as TGCGCCAGCAGCAAAACGACGGGAAATGAAAAACTGTTTTTT.